These 32 T cell receptor beta chains share one sample of origin, sequenced in a study of graft-versus-host responses after intestinal transplantation. Data came from immunoSEQ multiplex PCR; TCRdb stores just in-frame clones and leaves some out. The sample contains tens of thousands of clones, more than 85% of which appear only once. These receptors have no identified antigens. Here the sequenced sample was unstimulated CD8+ T cells sorted from spleen or lymph node cells, taken before transplant. All receptors derive from a human donor who was the organ donor for an intestinal transplant.

This clone was found once. V gene TRBV5-1 combines with J gene TRBJ1-1, with D perhaps TRBD1 (5 bases). This CDR3 is 16 amino acids long. The germline gives CDR1 SGHRS, CDR2 YFSETQ. The V end was cut by 3 bases, the J end by 4 bases, with 19 bases between. CDR3 residues: CASSSSTRGMGTEAFF. The CDR3 DNA follows: TGCGCCAGCAGCTCGAGCACGCGGGGGATGGGCACTGAAGCTTTCTTT.

The chain recombines TRBV7-8 with TRBJ2-2, with D tentatively TRBD1 or TRBD2 (5 bases each). Per germline, CDR1 SGHVS and CDR2 FQNEAQ. CDR3 size: 16 residues. Trimming left V 1 base short and J 7 bases short, with 16 bases between. CDR3 protein: CASSLDRTPAVGELFF. CDR3 coding DNA: TGTGCCAGCAGCTTAGACAGGACCCCAGCGGTCGGGGAGCTGTTTTTT.

The chain has TRBV7-4 and TRBJ2-6; maybe TRBD2 (6 bases). The germline V gene has CDR1 SGHVT and CDR2 SQSDAQ. The V gene lost 1 base and the J gene lost 2 bases, with 15 bases spanning the gap. The CDR3 has 18 residues. This chain's CDR3 is CASSLVTDGGAGANVLTF. CDR3 coding DNA: TGTGCCAGCAGCTTAGTGACGGACGGCGGGGCTGGGGCCAACGTCCTGACTTTC.

J is TRBJ1-2 and V is TRBV7-9; D uncertain. The CDR3 consists of 16 residues. Germline values: CDR1 SEHNR, CDR2 FQNEAQ (reference sequence). Trimming cost V 5 bases and J 0 bases, with 16 bases left between them. The DNA for the CDR3 is TGTGCCAGCAGCCCAGACACAACGGGTCCTAACTATGGCTACACCTTC. It translates to CASSPDTTGPNYGYTF.

V and J are TRBV2 and TRBJ1-2, with D uncertain. The germline V and J ends were trimmed by 4 bases and 0 bases, with 12 bases remaining between them. The CDR3 sequence is 15 residues long. CDR1 is SNHLY, CDR2 FYNNEI, per germline. The CDR3 sequence: CASSGEASPNYGYTF. CDR3 in DNA: TGTGCCAGCAGTGGAGAGGCCTCCCCTAACTATGGCTACACCTTC.

This clone showed up just once. The V gene is TRBV6-1, the J gene TRBJ2-7; 9 bases match TRBD2. This CDR3 is built from 13 residues. After removal of 11 bases from V and 4 bases from J, the junction contained 9 bases not matched to a gene. Germline V gene sequence: CDR1 MNHNS, CDR2 SASEGT. This CDR3 is CAARIAGVYEQYF. CDR3 nucleotides: TGTGCCGCTCGGATAGCGGGAGTATACGAGCAGTACTTC.

The chain uses TRBV7-9 and TRBJ1-1; the D is unclear. The CDR3 extends over 14 amino acids. The V and J ends lost 5 bases and 6 bases respectively, with 16 bases between them. CDR1 and CDR2 from the germline V gene are SEHNR and FQNEAQ (reference sequence). CDR3 coding DNA: TGTGCCAGCAGCCTGCCGGCCGGAATCGCTGAAGCTTTCTTT. It translates to CASSLPAGIAEAFF.

This chain uses TRBV2 with TRBJ1-2, with a tentative D call TRBD1 (5 bases). V was trimmed by 6 bases and J by 2 bases, leaving 10 bases between them. The CDR3 consists of 13 residues. Germline V gene data show CDR1 as SNHLY and CDR2 as FYNNEI. DNA of the CDR3: TGTGCCAGCAGAGGGACGGGGAACTATGGCTACACCTTC. Residues: CASRGTGNYGYTF.

The chain has TRBV11-3 and TRBJ1-1; 10 bases match TRBD1. Germline V CDR1 and CDR2: SGHNT, YENEEA. J was trimmed by 3 bases and V by 4 bases; bases with no gene match: 5. This CDR3 has 15 amino acids. As DNA, the CDR3 is TGTGCCAGCAGCTCCGGGACAGGGGAAGACACTGAAGCTTTCTTT. It translates to CASSSGTGEDTEAFF. The full variable domain, with the rest looked up from reference TRBV11-3 and TRBJ1-1, is EAGVVQSPRYKIIEKKQPVAFWCNPISGHNTLYWYLQNLGQGPELLIRYENEEAVDDSQLPKDRFSAERLKGVDSTLKIQPAELGDSAVYLCASSSGTGEDTEAFFGQGTRLTVV.

The gene calls are TRBV11-2 and TRBJ2-7, with D hard to call. Germline V gene sequence: CDR1 SGHAT, CDR2 FQNNGV. Trimming left V 0 bases short and J 3 bases short, with 9 bases between. CDR3 length: 14 amino acids. The CDR3 DNA reads TGTGCCAGCAGCTTAGACAGCGTCTACTACGAGCAGTACTTC. It translates to CASSLDSVYYEQYF. Based on the CDR3 plus reference TRBV11-2 and TRBJ2-7, the full variable domain is EAGVAQSPRYKIIEKRQSVAFWCNPISGHATLYWYQQILGQGPKLLIQFQNNGVVDDSQLPKDRFSAERLKGVDSTLKIQPAKLEDSAVYLCASSLDSVYYEQYFGPGTRLTVT.

This clone appeared once. The chain uses TRBV27 and TRBJ1-2; the D is unclear. The V end was cut by 8 bases, the J end by 3 bases, with 19 bases between. The germline CDR1 and CDR2 sequences are MNHEY and SMNVEV (reference sequence). The CDR3 runs to 15 residues. Written as DNA, the CDR3 is TGTGCCAGCCGAAGTAGGGAGAGCATTTACTATGGCTACACCTTC. Translating it yields CASRSRESIYYGYTF.

V is TRBV4-1 and J is TRBJ2-7; D possibly corresponds to TRBD2 (6 bases). Germline values: CDR1 MGHRA, CDR2 YSYEKL. Deletions cut 4 bases from V and 6 bases from J, with 16 bases between. The CDR3 consists of 14 residues. The chain's CDR3 is CASSPRLGEVEQYF. In nucleotides, the CDR3 is TGCGCCAGCAGCCCTCGTCTGGGGGAGGTCGAGCAGTACTTC.

As to this clone: This CDR3 is also generated by other DNA sequences in the sample. The chain employs TRBV5-1 and TRBJ2-7; D uncertain. The CDR3 covers 14 residues. Trimming took off 0 bases at V and 0 bases at J, with 7 bases between the two ends. Germline CDR1 and CDR2: SGHRS and YFSETQ. Here the CDR3 reads CASSLALGSYEQYF. The DNA of the CDR3 is TGCGCCAGCAGCTTGGCTCTGGGCTCCTACGAGCAGTACTTC. The full variable domain, with the rest looked up from reference TRBV5-1 and TRBJ2-7, is KAGVTQTPRYLIKTRGQQVTLSCSPISGHRSVSWYQQTPGQGLQFLFEYFSETQRNKGNFPGRFSGRQFSNSRSEMNVSTLELGDSALYLCASSLALGSYEQYFGPGTRLTVT.

This chain links TRBV11-2 with TRBJ1-3; D unclear. V dropped 3 bases and J dropped 0 bases, with 6 bases sitting between them. CDR1 is SGHAT, CDR2 FQNNGV, per germline. The CDR3 loop spans 14 amino acids. Here the CDR3 reads CASSLFYSGNTIYF. The CDR3 bases are TGTGCCAGCAGCTTGTTCTACTCTGGAAACACCATATATTTT. The full variable domain, rest sourced from reference TRBV11-2 and TRBJ1-3, is EAGVAQSPRYKIIEKRQSVAFWCNPISGHATLYWYQQILGQGPKLLIQFQNNGVVDDSQLPKDRFSAERLKGVDSTLKIQPAKLEDSAVYLCASSLFYSGNTIYFGEGSWLTVV.

The chain has TRBV4-2 and TRBJ2-7; D is unclear. V was shortened by 0 bases and J by 3 bases, with 9 bases between the two germline ends. CDR1 and CDR2 from the germline V gene are LGHNA and YNFKEQ. The CDR3 is made up of 14 amino acids. The DNA of the CDR3 is TGTGCCAGCAGCCAAGACGTGGGCTACTACGAGCAGTACTTC. Its protein product is CASSQDVGYYEQYF.

The V call is TRBV9, the J call TRBJ2-5; D is perhaps TRBD1 or TRBD2 (5 bases each). The CDR3 spans 15 residues. CDR1 SGDLS and CDR2 YYNGEE come from the germline V gene. V lost 3 bases and J 1 base, leaving 13 bases between the germline ends. The CDR3 protein is CASSERDGFQETQYF. CDR3 in DNA: TGTGCCAGCAGCGAGAGGGACGGCTTCCAAGAGACCCAGTACTTC.

The chain carries TRBV14 and TRBJ2-1; D is possibly TRBD2 (5 bases). Between the trimmed V and J ends, which lost 3 bases and 7 bases, there was a span of 7 bases. The V gene's germline CDR1 is SGHDN and CDR2 FVKESK. The CDR3 is 12 amino acids. CDR3 region: CASSQTNNEQFF. The CDR3 nucleotides are TGTGCCAGCAGCCAGACTAATAATGAGCAGTTCTTC.

The chain links TRBV2 to TRBJ2-2; TRBD2 agrees at 7 bases. The CDR3 has 14 amino acids. Trimming cost V 10 bases and J 7 bases; bases outside gene matches: 12. Germline CDR1 reads SNHLY; CDR2 reads FYNNEI. Here the CDR3 reads CATPGGGEFGELFF. Written as DNA, the CDR3 is TGTGCCACCCCGGGAGGAGGAGAATTCGGGGAGCTGTTTTTT.

Only one count was recorded for this clone. V usage is TRBV13 and J usage is TRBJ2-2; 9 positions agree with TRBD1. Germline CDR1 and CDR2: PRHDT and FYEKMQ (reference sequence). CDR3 length: 17 amino acids. V shed 3 bases, J shed 0 bases, and the junction held 5 bases outside the gene matches. For the CDR3, the DNA is TGTGCCAGCAGCTTGGACAGGGGTTTCGCGAACACCGGGGAGCTGTTTTTT. Its translation: CASSLDRGFANTGELFF.

The chain recombines TRBV7-9 with TRBJ1-5; tentatively, D is TRBD1 (5 bases). Germline V CDR1 and CDR2: SEHNR, FQNEAQ (reference sequence). The CDR3 length is 12 residues. V dropped 5 bases and J dropped 6 bases, with 8 bases sitting between them. CDR3 in amino acids: CASSPDSQPQHF. CDR3 DNA sequence: TGTGCCAGCAGCCCAGACAGTCAGCCCCAGCATTTT.

The chain links TRBV6-5 to TRBJ1-1; 7 bases align to TRBD1. This CDR3 is built from 15 residues. The V gene end was trimmed by 5 bases and the J gene end by 11 bases; junction bases not matched to a gene: 17. Germline CDR1 and CDR2: MNHEY and SVGAGI. The CDR3 DNA reads as TGTGCCAGCAGTCCGCCCGGGACAGTCGCGGGGAAGGCTTTCTTT. It codes for CASSPPGTVAGKAFF.

The chain employs TRBV4-2 and TRBJ2-7; TRBD2 agrees at 10 bases. Unmatched junction bases numbered 2, after V lost 3 bases and J lost 0 bases. CDR3 length equals 15 residues. CDR1 and CDR2 (germline): LGHNA, YNFKEQ. CDR3 protein: CASSHTSGASYEQYF. CDR3 DNA sequence: TGTGCCAGCAGCCACACTAGCGGGGCCTCCTACGAGCAGTACTTC.

The chain employs TRBV11-3 and TRBJ2-7, with D perhaps TRBD1 or TRBD2 (5 bases each). The CDR3 loop spans 15 amino acids. The V gene lost 1 base and the J gene lost 2 bases, with 12 bases spanning the gap. Per the germline V gene, CDR1 is SGHNT and CDR2 is YENEEA. The CDR3 reads CASSLVWGIPYEQYF. In nucleotides, the CDR3 is TGTGCCAGCAGCTTAGTCTGGGGGATTCCCTACGAGCAGTACTTC.

The chain couples TRBV25-1 to TRBJ2-1; maybe TRBD2 (5 bases). Trimming stripped 2 bases from V and 16 bases from J, with 18 bases between. The CDR3 loop spans 13 amino acids. Germline V CDR1 and CDR2: MGHDK, SYGVNS. DNA of the CDR3: TGTGCCAGCAGTGAAGGGCTAGCTCTTGAGGGTTTCTTC. This sequence encodes CASSEGLALEGFF.

The chain uses TRBV5-6 and TRBJ2-3; 10 nucleotides agree with TRBD2. The V segment lost 2 bases and the J segment 0 bases; nucleotides outside the gene matches: 6. CDR3 length equals 17 residues. CDR1 is SGHDT, CDR2 YYEEEE, per germline. The CDR3 protein is CASSFGASGGSTDTQYF. CDR3 DNA sequence: TGTGCCAGCAGCTTCGGGGCTAGCGGGGGTAGCACAGATACGCAGTATTTT.

The CDR3 DNA reads as TGTGCCAGCAGCCACGGACGGTACTATGGCTACACCTTC. It specifies CASSHGRYYGYTF. J is TRBJ1-2 and V is TRBV14; D gene ambiguous. The CDR3 spans 13 residues. Germline assignment: CDR1 SGHDN and CDR2 FVKESK. Trimming removed 3 bases at V and 3 bases at J, with 8 bases between.

This clone is categorized as medium-sized. The rearrangement links TRBV5-1 to TRBJ1-2; D not certain. CDR1 is SGHRS, CDR2 YFSETQ, per germline. This CDR3 is built from 17 residues. V shed 0 bases and J shed 4 bases, with 19 bases lying between them. The CDR3: CASSLAAVSPPLYGYTF. CDR3 bases: TGCGCCAGCAGCTTGGCCGCAGTCTCTCCCCCTCTCTATGGCTACACCTTC.

The gene calls are TRBV27 and TRBJ1-3; D is unclear. V gave up 6 bases and J gave up 0 bases, with 9 bases separating them. The CDR3 covers 14 residues. The germline V gene has CDR1 MNHEY and CDR2 SMNVEV (reference sequence). CDR3 nucleotides: TGTGCCAGCAGATCGGCGAGCTCTGGAAACACCATATATTTT. This gives the protein CASRSASSGNTIYF.

The rearrangement links TRBV9 to TRBJ1-2; TRBD1 matches 11 bases. The germline V gene has CDR1 SGDLS and CDR2 YYNGEE. V lost 3 bases, J lost 7 bases, and 14 bases stayed unmatched. The CDR3 is 17 residues long. The CDR3 DNA follows: TGTGCCAGCAGCGCCCGGGACAGGGGGTTAAGGTCTGGTGGCTACACCTTC. Translation: CASSARDRGLRSGGYTF.

This chain uses TRBV12-5 with TRBJ1-5; 8 nucleotides agree with TRBD1. The ends lost 6 bases at V and 4 bases at J; junction bases unmatched: 8. The CDR3 spans 15 residues. Per germline, CDR1 LGHNT and CDR2 FRNRAP. The CDR3 loop is CASGLTGDLNQPQHF. The CDR3 DNA follows: TGTGCTAGTGGGCTGACAGGGGACCTGAATCAGCCCCAGCATTTT.

V usage is TRBV29-1 and J usage is TRBJ1-3, with TRBD1 as a possible D gene (5 bases). This CDR3 is 17 amino acids long. Per germline, CDR1 SQVTM and CDR2 ANQGSEA. V lost 0 bases and J lost 0, with 15 bases in between. The CDR3 loop reads CSVEEWGGKGSGNTIYF. The CDR3 nucleotides are TGCAGCGTTGAAGAGTGGGGGGGGAAGGGCTCTGGAAACACCATATATTTT.

The chain is built from TRBV5-4 and TRBJ2-7; 12 nucleotides agree with TRBD2. The CDR3 contains 16 residues. The germline V gene has CDR1 SGHNT and CDR2 YYREEE (reference sequence). The J segment lost 4 bases and the V segment lost 4 bases, leaving 9 bases of the junction unmatched. The CDR3 region is CASSSPSGRAPYEQYF. In DNA form, the CDR3 reads TGTGCCAGCAGCAGTCCTAGCGGGAGGGCCCCTTACGAGCAGTACTTC.